This is a list of T cell receptor beta chains from one sample in a study of patients and donors after allogeneic stem cell transplantation. In TCRdb, the RT-PCR reads were re-called with MiXCR into one record per CDR3 protein. The top ten hold roughly 27% of the sample, which has 100,000 to 120,000 distinct CDR3 sequences, over 30% seen once. Material: blood, either unsorted or a sorted T cell fraction (not recorded which). These receptors originate from a human donor who was either an allogeneic HSCT recipient or a stem cell or donor lymphocyte infusion donor (not recorded which). It is not recorded whose cells these are; they may come from a transplant donor. Each CDR3 is given with its conserved first and last residue. The D gene is left open where the match is weak. A row's size may be missing; if present it is once, few, many or a size class.

j_call | d_call | v_call | clone_size | cdr3_aa | cdr3_nt
TRBJ1-3 | NA | TRBV7-6 | many | CASSLGVWRTGNTIYF | TGTGCCAGCAGCTTAGGGGTTTGGAGAACGGGAAACACCATATATTTT
TRBJ1-1 | NA | TRBV27 | many | CASSLLKRQGSNTEAFF | TGTGCCAGCAGTTTATTGAAACGTCAGGGGTCGAACACTGAAGCTTTCTTT
TRBJ2-2 | TRBD1 | TRBV20-1 | NA | CSASYQGALGELFF | TGCAGTGCTAGCTATCAGGGGGCTCTCGGGGAGCTGTTTTTT
TRBJ1-2 | TRBD1 | TRBV12-3/TRBV12-4 | NA | CASSLGQAFANYGYTF | TGTGCCAGCAGTCTCGGACAGGCTTTTGCTAACTATGGCTACACCTTC
TRBJ2-1 | TRBD2 | TRBV11-1 | NA | CASSSRSGNSSFF | TGTGCCAGCAGCTCCCGTAGCGGGAATAGTTCGTTCTTC
TRBJ1-1 | NA | TRBV5-1 | few | CASSLAGDLNTEAFF | TGCGCCAGCAGCTTGGCCGGGGATTTGAACACTGAAGCTTTCTTT
TRBJ1-5 | NA | TRBV20-1 | NA | CSARVPGPPGSQHF | TGCAGTGCTAGAGTTCCCGGGCCCCCCGGCAGCCAGCATTTT
TRBJ2-1 | NA | TRBV6-1 | NA | CASSNPFNRPYNEQFF | TGTGCCAGCAGCAACCCCTTTAATAGGCCCTACAATGAGCAGTTCTTC
TRBJ2-3 | NA | TRBV20-1 | NA | CSARGPHTDTQYF | TGCAGTGCTAGGGGTCCCCACACAGATACGCAGTATTTT
TRBJ2-7 | TRBD1 | TRBV5-1 | few | CASSLEGTAYEQYF | TGCGCCAGCAGCTTGGAGGGGACAGCCTACGAGCAGTACTTC
TRBJ2-1 | TRBD2 | TRBV15 | NA | CATSSGTRGYEQFF | TGTGCCACCAGCAGCGGGACTAGAGGCTATGAGCAGTTCTTC
TRBJ2-7 | TRBD2 | TRBV5-1 | NA | CASRSSGSSTYEQYF | TGCGCCAGCAGATCTAGCGGGAGTAGCACCTACGAGCAGTACTTC
TRBJ2-7 | TRBD2 | TRBV4-3 | NA | CASSKRLADYEQYF | TGCGCCAGCAGCAAGAGGCTAGCGGACTACGAGCAGTACTTC
TRBJ2-2 | NA | TRBV6-2/TRBV6-3 | few | CASSYLWSGELFF | TGTGCCAGCAGTTACCTTTGGTCCGGGGAGCTGTTTTTT
TRBJ2-1 | TRBD2 | TRBV28 | NA | CASSLYVSGSGNEQFF | TGTGCCAGCAGTTTATATGTGAGCGGGAGTGGAAATGAGCAGTTCTTC
TRBJ1-1 | NA | TRBV12-3/TRBV12-4 | many | CASSLGGGTEAFF | TGTGCCAGCAGTTTAGGGGGAGGGACTGAAGCTTTCTTT
TRBJ1-6 | TRBD1 | TRBV18 | NA | CASSPRPGQSYSPLHF | TGTGCCAGCTCACCACGACCGGGACAGAGTTATTCACCCCTCCACTTT
TRBJ2-3 | NA | TRBV11-2 | few | CASSLDLRGDTQYF | TGTGCCAGCAGCTTAGATCTCCGGGGAGATACGCAGTATTTT